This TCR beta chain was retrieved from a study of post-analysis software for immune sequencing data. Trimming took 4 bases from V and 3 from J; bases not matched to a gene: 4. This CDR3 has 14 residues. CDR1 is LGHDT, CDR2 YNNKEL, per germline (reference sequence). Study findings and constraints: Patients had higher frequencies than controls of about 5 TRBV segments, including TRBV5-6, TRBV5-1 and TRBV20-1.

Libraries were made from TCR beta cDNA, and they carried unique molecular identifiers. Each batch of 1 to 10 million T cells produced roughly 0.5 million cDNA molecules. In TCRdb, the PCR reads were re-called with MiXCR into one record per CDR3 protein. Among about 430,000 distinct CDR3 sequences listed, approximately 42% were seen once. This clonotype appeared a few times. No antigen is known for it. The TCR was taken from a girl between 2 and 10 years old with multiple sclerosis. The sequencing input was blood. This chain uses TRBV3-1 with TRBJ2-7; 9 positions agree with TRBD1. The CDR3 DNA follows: TGTGCCAGCAGCCTAAGGGACAGGGACTACGAGCAGTACTTC. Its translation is CASSLRDRDYEQYF.